The entry below describes one T cell receptor (beta chain). Its specificity is not known. The germline CDR1 and CDR2 sequences are MDHEN and SYDVKM. V dropped 5 bases and J dropped 5 bases, with 16 bases sitting between them. The CDR3 is made up of 15 amino acids. These data originate in a study of T cell repertoires in cytomegalovirus infection. Across the whole study: It can be stated that public TCR beta signatures indicated CMV infection as well as a matching HLA type. Study-wide results and limits: People with CMV and the relevant HLA were identified by cumulative public TCR beta family frequency. HLA-C-restricted CMV clonotypes gave the most frequent clonotype in two of eight donors.

TCRdb re-analysed the reads in MiXCR, keeping a single row per CDR3 protein. The repertoire holds some 240,000 distinct CDR3 sequences, with 15% to 20% as singletons. The receptor was derived from a human donor in good health (CMV status not recorded). Some clones in this sample may be carry-over from other donors' samples. The chain uses TRBV28 and TRBJ2-1; D call uncertain. The sequencing sample was made of CD8+ T cells from PBMCs. The CDR3 sequence: CASSPRLSRDNEQFF. Here the CDR3 DNA reads TGTGCCAGCAGTCCCCGACTTTCCCGGGACAATGAGCAGTTCTTC.